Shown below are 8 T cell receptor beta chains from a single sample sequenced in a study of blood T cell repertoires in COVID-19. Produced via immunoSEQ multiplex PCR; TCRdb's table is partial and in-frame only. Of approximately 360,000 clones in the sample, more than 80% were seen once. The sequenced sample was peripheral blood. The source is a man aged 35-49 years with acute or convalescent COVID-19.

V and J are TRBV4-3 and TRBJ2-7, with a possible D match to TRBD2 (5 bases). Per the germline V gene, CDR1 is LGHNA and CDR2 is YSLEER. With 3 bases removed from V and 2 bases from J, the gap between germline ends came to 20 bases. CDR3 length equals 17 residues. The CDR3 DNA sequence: TGCGCCAGCAGCCACCCGCCCGCTCGGGGAGCGACCTACGAGCAGTACTTC. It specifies CASSHPPARGATYEQYF.

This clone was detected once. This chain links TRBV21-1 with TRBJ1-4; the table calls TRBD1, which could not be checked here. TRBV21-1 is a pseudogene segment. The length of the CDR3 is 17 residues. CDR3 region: CASSKTGQLTTNEKLFF. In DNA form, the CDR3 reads TGTGCCAGCAGCAAAACGGGACAGCTTACAACTAATGAAAAACTGTTTTTT.

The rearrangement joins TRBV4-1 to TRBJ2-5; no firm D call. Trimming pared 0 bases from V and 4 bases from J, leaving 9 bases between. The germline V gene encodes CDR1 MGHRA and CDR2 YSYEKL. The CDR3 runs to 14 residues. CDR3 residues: CASSQDSPPETQYF. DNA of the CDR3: TGCGCCAGCAGCCAAGATTCTCCTCCAGAGACCCAGTACTTC.

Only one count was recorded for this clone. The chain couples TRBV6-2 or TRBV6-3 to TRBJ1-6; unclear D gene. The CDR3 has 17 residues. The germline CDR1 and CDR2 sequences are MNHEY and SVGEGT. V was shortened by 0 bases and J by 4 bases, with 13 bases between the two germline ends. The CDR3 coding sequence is TGTGCCAGCAGTTACTCGGACGGGGTTTTTTATAATTCACCCCTCCACTTT. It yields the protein CASSYSDGVFYNSPLHF.

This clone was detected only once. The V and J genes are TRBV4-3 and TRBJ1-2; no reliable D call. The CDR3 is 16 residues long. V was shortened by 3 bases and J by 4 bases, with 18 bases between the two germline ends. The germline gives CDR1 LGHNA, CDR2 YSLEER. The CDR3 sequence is CASSQAGGGRGYGYTF. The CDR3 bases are TGCGCCAGCAGCCAGGCTGGCGGAGGCCGGGGCTATGGCTACACCTTC.

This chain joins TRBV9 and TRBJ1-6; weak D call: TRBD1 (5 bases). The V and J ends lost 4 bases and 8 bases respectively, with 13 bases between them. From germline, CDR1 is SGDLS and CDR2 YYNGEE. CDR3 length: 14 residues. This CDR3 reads CASSPGQQDSPLHF. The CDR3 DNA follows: TGTGCCAGCAGCCCAGGCCAACAGGATTCACCCCTCCACTTT. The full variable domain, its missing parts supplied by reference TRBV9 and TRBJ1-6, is DSGVTQTPKHLITATGQRVTLRCSPRSGDLSVYWYQQSLDQGLQFLIQYYNGEERAKGNILERFSAQQFPDLHSELNLSSLELGDSALYFCASSPGQQDSPLHFGNGTRLTVT.

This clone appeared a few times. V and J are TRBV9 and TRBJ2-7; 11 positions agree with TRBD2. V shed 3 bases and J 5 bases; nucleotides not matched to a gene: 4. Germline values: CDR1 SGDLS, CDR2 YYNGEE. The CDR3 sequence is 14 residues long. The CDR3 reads CASSGELAGDEQYF. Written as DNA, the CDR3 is TGTGCCAGCAGCGGGGAACTAGCGGGAGACGAGCAGTACTTC.

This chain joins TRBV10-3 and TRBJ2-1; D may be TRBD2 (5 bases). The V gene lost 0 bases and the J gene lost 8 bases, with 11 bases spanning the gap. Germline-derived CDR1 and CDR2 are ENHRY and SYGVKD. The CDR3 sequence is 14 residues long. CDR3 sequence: CAISESTRTYEQFF. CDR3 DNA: TGTGCCATCAGTGAGTCGACGAGGACTTATGAGCAGTTCTTC.